These T cell receptor beta chains were read from a single sample in a study of technical replicates of blood from four donors. Profiling relied on immunoSEQ multiplex PCR, and the TCRdb table lists in-frame clones only, not all of them. The sample records roughly 79,000 clones, 90% to 95% being singletons. The sample was T cells isolated from PBMCs. All receptors derive from a human donor in good health. Some clones in this sample may be carry-over from other donors' samples. Both conserved end residues are part of each CDR3. D genes are given only for firm matches. Only part of the rows carry a size: once, few, many, or a class if the clone is expanded.

len | j_gene | abundance | d_gene | v_gene | CDR3nt | CDR3aa
15 | TRBJ1-2 | NA | NA | TRBV6-5 | TGTGCCAGCAGTTACGGGCCGGATACTAACTATGGCTACACCTTC | CASSYGPDTNYGYTF
14 | TRBJ2-7 | NA | TRBD1 | TRBV5-1 | TGCGCCAGCAGAGCACGGGACAGTTCCTACGAGCAGTACTTC | CASRARDSSYEQYF
13 | TRBJ1-2 | once | NA | TRBV4-1 | TGCGCCAGCAGCCAAATTGTTAATCTAGGCTACACCTTC | CASSQIVNLGYTF
13 | TRBJ1-4 | NA | NA | TRBV6-1 | TGTGCCAGCAGGCGGCGGGTGTATGAAAAACTGTTTTTT | CASRRRVYEKLFF
19 | TRBJ2-7 | once | NA | TRBV7-2 | TGTGCCAGCAGCTCCCCCATCCCGGCGCCGGGGGGACATACCTACGAGCAGTACTTC | CASSSPIPAPGGHTYEQYF
13 | TRBJ2-4 | NA | NA | TRBV29-1 | TGCAGCATATTAACCGGGTCCAAAAACATTCAGTACTTC | CSILTGSKNIQYF
14 | TRBJ2-5 | NA | TRBD2 | TRBV7-7 | TGTGCTAGCAGCTTCGGGACTAGCGGGGAGACCCAGTACTTC | CASSFGTSGETQYF
15 | TRBJ1-3 | NA | NA | TRBV6-5 | TGTGCCAGCAGTTACTCGGAGGGACCTGAAAACACCATATATTTT | CASSYSEGPENTIYF
14 | TRBJ1-6 | NA | TRBD1 | TRBV4-2 | TGTGCCAGCAGCCACAACACAGGGGGATCACCCCTCCACTTT | CASSHNTGGSPLHF
15 | TRBJ2-1 | NA | TRBD2 | TRBV5-1 | TGCGCCAGCAGCTTGGGGACTAGCGGAAACAATGAGCAGTTCTTC | CASSLGTSGNNEQFF
16 | TRBJ2-5 | NA | TRBD1 | TRBV18 | TGTGCCAGCTCACAGGTCGCCGGGACAGCTCAAGAGACCCAGTACTTC | CASSQVAGTAQETQYF
14 | TRBJ2-1 | NA | NA | TRBV5-1 | TGCGCCAGCAGCTTGGGTTACCGGGACAATGAGCAGTTCTTC | CASSLGYRDNEQFF
15 | TRBJ1-2 | NA | TRBD1 | TRBV5-5 | TGTGCCAGCAGCTTGGAAGGGGGCGCGAGCTATGGCTACACCTTC | CASSLEGGASYGYTF
15 | TRBJ1-2 | NA | TRBD1 | TRBV28 | TGTGCCAGCAGTAATCGTGGGACAGGGACGGGCGGCTACACCTTC | CASSNRGTGTGGYTF
13 | TRBJ1-1 | NA | NA | TRBV5-1 | TGCGCCAGCAGCAGAACACAGAACACTGAAGCTTTCTTT | CASSRTQNTEAFF
13 | TRBJ2-5 | once | NA | TRBV19 | TGTGCCAGTAGATTCACAGGCCAAGAGACCCAGTACTTC | CASRFTGQETQYF
13 | TRBJ1-5 | few | TRBD1 | TRBV10-3 | TGTGCCATCAGCCAAACAGGGGGTCAGCCCCAGCATTTT | CAISQTGGQPQHF
13 | TRBJ2-3 | NA | NA | TRBV6-1 | TGTGCCAGCAGTGCAGGGATTTCGGATACGCAGTATTTT | CASSAGISDTQYF
13 | TRBJ1-1 | NA | NA | TRBV5-1 | TGCGCCAGCAGCTCAGGGGCGTCGACTGAAGCTTTCTTT | CASSSGASTEAFF
14 | TRBJ2-7 | NA | TRBD2 | TRBV4-2 | TGTGCCAGCAGCCAAGGGGGACTAGCGGGGGCCCAGTACTTC | CASSQGGLAGAQYF
13 | TRBJ1-2 | NA | TRBD1 | TRBV6-1 | TGTGCCAGCAGTGCAGACAGGGTTGGTGGCTACACCTTC | CASSADRVGGYTF
18 | TRBJ1-5 | NA | TRBD1 | TRBV7-9 | TGTGCCAGCAGCCTGGGTGACAGGGGAGAGTGGAGCGATCAGCCCCAGCATTTT | CASSLGDRGEWSDQPQHF
15 | TRBJ1-5 | NA | NA | TRBV30 | TGTGCCTGGAGTTCGAAGGGACTGTACAATCAGCCCCAGCATTTT | CAWSSKGLYNQPQHF
16 | TRBJ2-6 | NA | TRBD2 | TRBV28 | TGTGCCAGCAGGACTAGCGGGAGTACTGGGGCCAACGTCCTGACTTTC | CASRTSGSTGANVLTF
15 | TRBJ1-1 | NA | TRBD1 | TRBV10-2 | TGCGCCAGCAGTGAGTCTAACAGGGGGTTCACTGAAGCTTTCTTT | CASSESNRGFTEAFF
15 | TRBJ2-7 | NA | TRBD2 | TRBV6-5 | TGTGCCAGCAGTCCACCGGGACTAGCATCCTACGAGCAGTACTTC | CASSPPGLASYEQYF
12 | TRBJ2-7 | NA | TRBD1 | TRBV29-1 | TGCAGCGTTTTGACAGGGGGCAACGAGCAGTACTTC | CSVLTGGNEQYF
13 | TRBJ2-7 | NA | NA | TRBV2 | TGTGCCAGCAGCCCACTAGTAACCTACGAGCAGTACTTC | CASSPLVTYEQYF
16 | TRBJ2-1 | NA | NA | TRBV5-1 | TGCGCCAGCAGCCGACTGGGGGCGGGTTCCTACAATGAGCAGTTCTTC | CASSRLGAGSYNEQFF
15 | TRBJ2-3 | NA | TRBD2 | TRBV5-8 | TGTGCCAGCAGACTAGCGGGTCAAAGTCCAGATACGCAGTATTTT | CASRLAGQSPDTQYF
13 | TRBJ2-7 | NA | TRBD1 | TRBV15 | TGTGCCACCAGCATAGACAGGGGCTACGAGCAGTACTTC | CATSIDRGYEQYF
15 | TRBJ2-7 | few | TRBD1 | TRBV29-1 | TGCAGCGTTGAAGATCGCGGTGGACAGGGCTACGAGCAGTACTTC | CSVEDRGGQGYEQYF
16 | TRBJ2-2 | NA | TRBD1 | TRBV5-6 | TGTGCCAGCAGCTTGATGCAGGGGGCAGACACCGGGGAGCTGTTTTTT | CASSLMQGADTGELFF
14 | TRBJ2-7 | NA | NA | TRBV30 | TGTGCCTGGAGTGTAGGGGAACAGGGCTACGAGCAGTACTTC | CAWSVGEQGYEQYF
16 | TRBJ2-1 | NA | TRBD1 | TRBV5-1 | TGCGCCAGCAGCTTGGGGGCCGGGACAGGGGTCAATGAGCAGTTCTTC | CASSLGAGTGVNEQFF
12 | TRBJ2-1 | NA | NA | TRBV30 | TGTGCCTGGAGGCGGGGAGGACATGAGCAGTTCTTC | CAWRRGGHEQFF
16 | TRBJ2-7 | NA | TRBD1 | TRBV11-2 | TGTGCCAGCAGTTGGACCGGGACAGGAGCCAACTACGAGCAGTACTTC | CASSWTGTGANYEQYF
14 | TRBJ1-2 | NA | TRBD1 | TRBV7-9 | TGTGCCAGCAGCTATGACAGGGGAGGTGAAGGCTACACCTTC | CASSYDRGGEGYTF
15 | TRBJ2-5 | NA | NA | TRBV5-6 | TGTGCCAGCAGCTGGTCAGCGGTAAAAAGGGAGACCCAGTACTTC | CASSWSAVKRETQYF
22 | TRBJ2-1 | NA | TRBD2 | TRBV4-1 | TGCGCCAGCAGCCAGGGGGAATACCTTGGAGGGAGGGGAATACAGACGGGGAATGAGCAGTTCTTC | CASSQGEYLGGRGIQTGNEQFF
15 | TRBJ1-2 | NA | NA | TRBV5-4 | TGTGCCAGCAGCCCCTCGACAGGAGGAGACTATGGCTACACCTTC | CASSPSTGGDYGYTF
14 | TRBJ1-5 | NA | NA | TRBV19 | TGTGCCAGTAGTATCGAGGGGGGGCGCGGGCCCCAGCATTTT | CASSIEGGRGPQHF
13 | TRBJ1-1 | NA | NA | TRBV13 | TGTGCCAGCAGCTTAGAATCTGACAGGGAAGCTTTCTTT | CASSLESDREAFF
14 | TRBJ2-5 | NA | NA | TRBV4-1 | TGCGCCAGCAGCCAAGAGGACAGACAAGAGACCCAGTACTTC | CASSQEDRQETQYF
10 | TRBJ1-2 | NA | NA | TRBV21-1 | TGTGCCAGCATGGACAGGGTTTACACCTTC | CASMDRVYTF
11 | TRBJ1-5 | NA | NA | TRBV7-7 | TGTGCTAGCAGCTTAGCAGGGGTACTGCATTTT | CASSLAGVLHF
15 | TRBJ1-5 | NA | NA | TRBV15 | TGTGCCACCAGCAGAGAGGACAGTTTTAATCAGCCCCAGCATTTT | CATSREDSFNQPQHF
14 | TRBJ2-4 | NA | NA | TRBV5-4 | TGTGCCAGCAGCGAAGGACTAGCCAAAAACATTCAGTACTTC | CASSEGLAKNIQYF
15 | TRBJ2-7 | NA | TRBD2 | TRBV7-9 | TGTGCCAGCAGCTTATGGGCGGGAGGCACCTACGAGCAGTACTTC | CASSLWAGGTYEQYF
15 | TRBJ1-2 | NA | NA | TRBV5-1 | TGCGCCAGCAGCTTGGATATATCAGCTAACTATGGCTACACCTTC | CASSLDISANYGYTF
11 | TRBJ2-1 | once | NA | TRBV20-1 | TGCAGTGCTAGCGGGAACAATGAGCAGTTCTTC | CSASGNNEQFF
14 | TRBJ2-7 | NA | NA | TRBV9 | TGTGCCAGCAGCGTAGCAGGTGAAGCCTACGAGCAGTACTTC | CASSVAGEAYEQYF
14 | TRBJ2-1 | NA | TRBD1 | TRBV15 | TGTGCCACCGGGGAGACAGGGCGGGACAATGAGCAGTTCTTC | CATGETGRDNEQFF
15 | TRBJ2-7 | NA | NA | TRBV19 | TGTGCCAGTAGTAGCCTGGACCCCCGACAGGCCAAGCAGTACTTC | CASSSLDPRQAKQYF